The 16 T cell receptor beta chains reported below all come from one sample, sequenced in a study of vaccination and CD4 T cells after COVID-19. These TCRs are of unknown antigen specificity. As for treatment: approximately nine-day PBMC culture with coronavirus spike peptide pools or control peptides (ViraFEST assay). An Oncomine TCR Beta short-read assay was used to sequence the DNA from cultured CD4+ T cells. TCRdb used MiXCR to reprocess the PCR reads, holding one entry per CDR3 protein. There are 12,000 or so distinct CDR3 sequences in the sample; 54% occur only once, and about a sixth lies in the top ten. Sequences were derived from cultured CD4+ T cells from blood, sampled after SARS-CoV-2 vaccination. The source of these receptors is a human donor with COVID-19.

This clonotype was seen a handful of times. The chain carries TRBV20-1 and TRBJ1-2, with a possible D match to TRBD1 (5 bases). Looked up from germline, CDR1 is DFQATT and CDR2 is SNEGSKA (reference sequence). V lost 2 bases to trimming and J lost 8 bases, with 15 bases between them. The CDR3 covers 13 residues. The CDR3 protein is CSARKPGLLGYTF. The CDR3 DNA follows: TGCAGTGCTAGAAAACCGGGACTTCTAGGCTACACCTTC.

This clonotype was found a few times. The chain recombines TRBV10-1 with TRBJ1-6; a weak D match, TRBD1 (5 bases). Trimming pared 5 bases from V and 7 bases from J, leaving 6 bases between. The CDR3 totals 12 residues. Germline CDR1 reads WNHNN; CDR2 reads SYGVQD (reference sequence). The CDR3 region is CASSNRNSPLHF. The CDR3 DNA is TGCGCCAGCAGTAACAGGAATTCACCCCTCCACTTT.

CDR3 sequence reads: CASSQVVARSTGELFF. CDR3 coding DNA: TGTGCCAGCAGCCAAGTGGTTGCTAGGTCCACCGGGGAGCTGTTTTTT. The chain carries TRBV4-2 and TRBJ2-2, with D unclear. V gave up 1 base and J gave up 4 bases, with 13 bases separating them. There are 16 residues in the CDR3. Germline CDR1 and CDR2: LGHNA and YNFKEQ.

This chain links TRBV3-1 with TRBJ2-2; D is uncertain. CDR3 length equals 13 residues. Deletions cut 1 base from V and 5 bases from J, with 5 bases between. Germline V gives CDR1 LGHDT, CDR2 YNNKEL (reference sequence). CDR3 nucleotide sequence: TGTGCCAGCAGCCAAGTGAGGACCGGGGAGCTGTTTTTT. It codes for CASSQVRTGELFF.

This clonotype came up a few times. V is TRBV24-1 and J is TRBJ1-2; D is possibly TRBD1 (6 bases). This CDR3 region has 14 residues. Deletions cut 4 bases from V and 3 bases from J, with 11 bases between. From germline, CDR1 is KGHDR and CDR2 SFDVKD. CDR3 bases: TGTGCCACCAGTGAAAAAGGACAGTACTATGGCTACACCTTC. Encoded protein: CATSEKGQYYGYTF.

The V and J genes are TRBV10-3 and TRBJ2-3; perhaps TRBD1 as D (5 bases). This CDR3 comprises 13 residues. The V end lost 7 bases, the J end lost 2 bases, and 10 bases lay between the germline ends. Germline values: CDR1 ENHRY, CDR2 SYGVKD. The CDR3 nucleotides read TGTGCCATCACCCGACAGTACACAGATACGCAGTATTTT. Translation: CAITRQYTDTQYF.

The chain recombines TRBV6-2 or TRBV6-3 with TRBJ1-2, with unresolved D. V lost 5 bases, J lost 2 bases, and 9 bases lay in between. The CDR3 is made up of 13 amino acids. The V gene's germline CDR1 is MNHEY and CDR2 SVGEGT. CDR3: CASSRQANYGYTF. The CDR3 coding sequence is TGTGCCAGCAGTCGGCAGGCGAACTATGGCTACACCTTC.

The V and J genes are TRBV15 and TRBJ1-2; 7 positions match TRBD1. The CDR3 is made up of 14 amino acids. J gave up 4 bases and V 3 bases, and 5 bases lay outside the gene matches. Germline assignment: CDR1 LNHNV and CDR2 YYDKDF (reference sequence). The CDR3 DNA follows: TGTGCCACCAGCAGGGAATCAGGGGGCTATGGCTACACCTTC. Translating it yields CATSRESGGYGYTF. Full variable domain (remainder filled in from reference TRBV15 and TRBJ1-2): DAMVIQNPRYQVTQFGKPVTLSCSQTLNHNVMYWYQQKSSQAPKLLFHYYDKDFNNEADTPDNFQSRRPNTSFCFLDIRSPGLGDTAMYLCATSRESGGYGYTFGSGTRLTVV.

This clonotype has more than one count but fewer than ten. The genes are TRBV20-1 and TRBJ2-3; a weak D match, TRBD2 (5 bases). Between the trimmed V and J ends, which lost 6 bases and 5 bases, there was a span of 12 bases. CDR3 length equals 12 residues. The germline CDR1 and CDR2 sequences are DFQATT and SNEGSKA (reference sequence). CDR3 sequence reads: CSATKLGDTQYF. Written as DNA, the CDR3 is TGCAGTGCCACCAAACTAGGAGATACGCAGTATTTT.

CDR3 DNA sequence: TGTGCCAGCAGCCCTGGGGGGTTTAATTCACCCCTCCACTTT. Protein product: CASSPGGFNSPLHF. This chain links TRBV12-3 or TRBV12-4 with TRBJ1-6; D perhaps matches TRBD1 (5 bases). The V and J ends lost 6 bases and 6 bases respectively, with 12 bases between them. The CDR3 has 14 residues.

J is TRBJ2-1 and V is TRBV6-4, with 11 bases identical to TRBD1. Trimming removed 8 bases from V and 9 bases from J; junction bases left unmatched: 0. This CDR3 is built from 11 residues. Looked up from germline, CDR1 is MRHNA and CDR2 is SNTAGT. The DNA for the CDR3 is TGTGCCAGCGGGACAGGGGGTGAGCAGTTCTTC. Protein: CASGTGGEQFF.

The chain joins TRBV19 to TRBJ2-5; 10 bases map to TRBD2. Germline CDR1 reads LNHDA; CDR2 reads SQIVND (reference sequence). The CDR3 runs 16 residues. J lost 5 bases, V lost 6 bases, and 12 bases had no gene match. The CDR3 here is CASSVILAGAGETQYF. For the CDR3, the DNA is TGTGCCAGTAGCGTGATTCTAGCGGGGGCGGGGGAGACCCAGTACTTC.

This chain links TRBV15 with TRBJ1-1; possibly TRBD1 for D (5 bases). V was clipped by 0 bases and J by 10 bases, with 12 bases between them. This CDR3 has 13 amino acids. The V gene's germline CDR1 is LNHNV and CDR2 YYDKDF (reference sequence). The CDR3 DNA follows: TGTGCCACCAGCAGAGATCGGGGGGTCGGAGCTTTCTTT. Its protein product is CATSRDRGVGAFF.

Details on this clonotype: Germline is not matched at one junction end, which may reflect a read error. The chain recombines TRBV6-2 or TRBV6-3 with TRBJ2-7, with 10 nucleotides matching TRBD1. The CDR3 extends over 11 amino acids. Germline V gives CDR1 MNHEY, CDR2 SVGEGT. CDR3 in DNA: TGTGCCAGCAGTTCGGGGACAGGGGACGACTTC. This translates into CASSSGTGDDF.

This clonotype was observed a single time. The chain has TRBV29-1 and TRBJ1-1, with 9 bases that match TRBD1. The germline CDR1 and CDR2 sequences are SQVTM and ANQGSEA. This CDR3 is built from 12 residues. V lost 7 bases, J lost 5 bases, and 5 bases stayed unmatched. DNA for the CDR3: TGCAGCGCCGGACAGGGGAGGACTGAAGCTTTCTTT. This codes for CSAGQGRTEAFF.

V usage is TRBV9 and J usage is TRBJ2-6; D is uncertain. From germline, CDR1 is SGDLS and CDR2 YYNGEE. The length of the CDR3 is 16 residues. V was trimmed by 4 bases and J by 2 bases, leaving 13 bases between them. The CDR3 here is CASSITPAPGANVLTF. CDR3 nucleotide sequence: TGTGCCAGCAGCATTACGCCGGCACCTGGGGCCAACGTCCTGACTTTC.